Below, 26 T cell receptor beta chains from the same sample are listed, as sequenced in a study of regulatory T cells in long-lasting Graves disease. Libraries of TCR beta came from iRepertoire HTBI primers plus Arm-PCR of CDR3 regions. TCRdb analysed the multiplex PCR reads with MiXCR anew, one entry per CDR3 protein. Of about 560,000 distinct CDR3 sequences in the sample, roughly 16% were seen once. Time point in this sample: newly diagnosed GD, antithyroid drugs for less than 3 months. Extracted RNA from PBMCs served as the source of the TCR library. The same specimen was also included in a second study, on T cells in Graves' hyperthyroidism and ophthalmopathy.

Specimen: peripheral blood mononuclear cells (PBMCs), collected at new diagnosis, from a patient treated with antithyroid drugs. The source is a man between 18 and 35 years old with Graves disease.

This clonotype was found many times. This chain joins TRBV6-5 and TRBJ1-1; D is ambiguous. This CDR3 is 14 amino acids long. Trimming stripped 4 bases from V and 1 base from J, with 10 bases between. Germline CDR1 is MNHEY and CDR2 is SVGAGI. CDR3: CASSSPAENTEAFF. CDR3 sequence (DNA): TGTGCCAGCAGTTCTCCCGCGGAGAACACTGAAGCTTTCTTT.

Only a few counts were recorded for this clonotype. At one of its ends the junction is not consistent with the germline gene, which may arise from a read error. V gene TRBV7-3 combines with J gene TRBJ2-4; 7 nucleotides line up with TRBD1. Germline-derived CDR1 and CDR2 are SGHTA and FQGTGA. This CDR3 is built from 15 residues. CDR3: CASSLGTAKYNEQSF. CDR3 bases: TGTGCCAGCAGCTTAGGGACAGCTAAATACAATGAGCAGTCCTTC.

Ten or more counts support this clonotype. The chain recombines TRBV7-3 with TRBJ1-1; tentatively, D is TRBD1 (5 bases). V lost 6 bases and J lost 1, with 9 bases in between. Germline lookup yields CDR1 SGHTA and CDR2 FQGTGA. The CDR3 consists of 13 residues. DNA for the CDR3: TGTGCCAGCAGAAGACAGAGGAACACTGAAGCTTTCTTT. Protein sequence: CASRRQRNTEAFF.

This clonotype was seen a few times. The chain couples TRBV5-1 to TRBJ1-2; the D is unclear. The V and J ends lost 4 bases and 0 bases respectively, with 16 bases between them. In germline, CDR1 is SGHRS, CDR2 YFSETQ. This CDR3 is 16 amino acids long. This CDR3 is CASSPNRGMSNYGYTF. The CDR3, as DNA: TGCGCCAGCAGCCCCAACCGGGGAATGTCTAACTATGGCTACACCTTC.

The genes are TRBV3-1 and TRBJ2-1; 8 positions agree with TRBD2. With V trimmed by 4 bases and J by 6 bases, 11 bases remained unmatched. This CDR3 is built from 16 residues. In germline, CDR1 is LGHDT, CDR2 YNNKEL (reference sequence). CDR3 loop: CASSPTGTRSSNEQFF. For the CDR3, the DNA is TGTGCCAGCAGCCCGACCGGGACTAGAAGTTCCAATGAGCAGTTCTTC.

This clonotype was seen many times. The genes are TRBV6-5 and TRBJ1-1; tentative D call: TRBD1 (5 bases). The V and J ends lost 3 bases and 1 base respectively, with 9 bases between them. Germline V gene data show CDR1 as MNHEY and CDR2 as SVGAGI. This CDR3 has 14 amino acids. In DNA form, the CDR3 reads TGTGCCAGCAGTTATTCACAGGAGAACACTGAAGCTTTCTTT. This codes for CASSYSQENTEAFF.

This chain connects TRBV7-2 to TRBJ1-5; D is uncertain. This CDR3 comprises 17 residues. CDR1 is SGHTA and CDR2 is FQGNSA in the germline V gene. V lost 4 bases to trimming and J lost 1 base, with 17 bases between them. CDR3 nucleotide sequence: TGTGCCAGCAGCTCCGATCGGCAGATTAGGAGCAATCAGCCCCAGCATTTT. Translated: CASSSDRQIRSNQPQHF. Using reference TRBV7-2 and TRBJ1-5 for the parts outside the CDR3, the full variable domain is GAGVSQSPSNKVTEKGKDVELRCDPISGHTALYWYRQSLGQGLEFLIYFQGNSAPDKSGLPSDRFSAERTGGSVSTLTIQRTQQEDSAVYLCASSSDRQIRSNQPQHFGDGTRLSIL.

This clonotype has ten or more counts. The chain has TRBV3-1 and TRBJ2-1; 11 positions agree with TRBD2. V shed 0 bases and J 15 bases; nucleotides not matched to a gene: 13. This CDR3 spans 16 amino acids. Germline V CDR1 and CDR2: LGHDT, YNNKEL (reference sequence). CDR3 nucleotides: TGTGCCAGCAGCCAAGATCTGACTAGCGGGATAGTTAGGGGGTTCTTC. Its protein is CASSQDLTSGIVRGFF.

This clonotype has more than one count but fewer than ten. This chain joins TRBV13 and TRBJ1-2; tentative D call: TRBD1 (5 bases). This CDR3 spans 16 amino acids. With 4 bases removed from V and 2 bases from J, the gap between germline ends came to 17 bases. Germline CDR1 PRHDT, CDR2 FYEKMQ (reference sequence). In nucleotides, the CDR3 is TGTGCCAGCAGCTACTCCGGAGGGGAGGGGAACTATGGCTACACCTTC. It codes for CASSYSGGEGNYGYTF.

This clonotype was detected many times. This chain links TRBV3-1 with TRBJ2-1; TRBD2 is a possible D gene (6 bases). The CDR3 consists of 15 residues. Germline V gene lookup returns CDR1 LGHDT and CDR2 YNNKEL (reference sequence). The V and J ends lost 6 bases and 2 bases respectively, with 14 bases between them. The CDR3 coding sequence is TGTGCCAGCAGTGAACCGGGACTTACCTACAATGAGCAGTTCTTC. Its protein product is CASSEPGLTYNEQFF.

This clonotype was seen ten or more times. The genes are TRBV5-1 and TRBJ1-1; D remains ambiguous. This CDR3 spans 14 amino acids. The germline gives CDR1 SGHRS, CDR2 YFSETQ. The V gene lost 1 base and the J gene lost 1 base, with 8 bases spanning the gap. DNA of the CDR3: TGCGCCAGCAGCTTGAGGAAACCGAACACTGAAGCTTTCTTT. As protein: CASSLRKPNTEAFF.

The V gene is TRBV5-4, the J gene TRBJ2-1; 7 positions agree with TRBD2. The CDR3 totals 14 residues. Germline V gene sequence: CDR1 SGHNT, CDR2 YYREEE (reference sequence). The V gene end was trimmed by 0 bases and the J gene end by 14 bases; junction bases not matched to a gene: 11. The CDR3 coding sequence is TGTGCCAGCAGCTTGGAAGCGGGACTCGACGTGAAGTTCTTC. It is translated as CASSLEAGLDVKFF.

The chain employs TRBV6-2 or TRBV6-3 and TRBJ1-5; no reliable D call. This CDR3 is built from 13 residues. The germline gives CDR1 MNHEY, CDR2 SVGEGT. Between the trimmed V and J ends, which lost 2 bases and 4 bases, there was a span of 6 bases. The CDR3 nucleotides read TGTGCCAGCAGTTACCCTCAGAATCAGCCCCAGCATTTT. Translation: CASSYPQNQPQHF.

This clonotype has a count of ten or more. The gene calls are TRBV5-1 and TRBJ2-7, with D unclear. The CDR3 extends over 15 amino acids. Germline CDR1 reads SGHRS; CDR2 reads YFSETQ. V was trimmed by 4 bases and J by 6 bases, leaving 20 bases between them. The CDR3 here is CASSLDGVGNREQYF. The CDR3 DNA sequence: TGCGCCAGCAGCCTGGATGGGGTCGGTAATCGCGAGCAGTACTTC.

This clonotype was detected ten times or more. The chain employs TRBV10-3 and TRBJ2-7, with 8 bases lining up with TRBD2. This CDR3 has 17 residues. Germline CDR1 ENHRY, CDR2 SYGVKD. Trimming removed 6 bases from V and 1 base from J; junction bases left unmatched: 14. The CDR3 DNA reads TGTGCCATCAGCCCCGGAGATAGCGGGATCACGTCCTACGAGCAGTACTTC. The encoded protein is CAISPGDSGITSYEQYF.

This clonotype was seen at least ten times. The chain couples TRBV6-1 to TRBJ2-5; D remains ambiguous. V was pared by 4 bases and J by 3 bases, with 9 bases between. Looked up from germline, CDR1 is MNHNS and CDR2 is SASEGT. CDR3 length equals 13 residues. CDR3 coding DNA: TGTGCCAGCAGTGGTCCCGTGAAAGAGACCCAGTACTTC. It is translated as CASSGPVKETQYF.

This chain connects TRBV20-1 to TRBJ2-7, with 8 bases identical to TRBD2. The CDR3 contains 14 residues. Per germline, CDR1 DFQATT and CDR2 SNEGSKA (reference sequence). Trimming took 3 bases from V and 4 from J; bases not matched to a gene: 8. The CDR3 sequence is CSARGREVGYEQYF. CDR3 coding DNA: TGCAGTGCTAGGGGGCGGGAGGTGGGATACGAGCAGTACTTC.

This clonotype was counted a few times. The CDR3 DNA is TGTGCCAGCAGTTTAGTTCCAGCGGGAGCATTAGATGAGCAGTTCTTC. Translating gives CASSLVPAGALDEQFF. This chain links TRBV12-3 or TRBV12-4 with TRBJ2-1; 8 bases map to TRBD2. The CDR3 extends over 16 amino acids. V was pared by 1 base and J by 8 bases, with 10 bases of the junction left unmatched.

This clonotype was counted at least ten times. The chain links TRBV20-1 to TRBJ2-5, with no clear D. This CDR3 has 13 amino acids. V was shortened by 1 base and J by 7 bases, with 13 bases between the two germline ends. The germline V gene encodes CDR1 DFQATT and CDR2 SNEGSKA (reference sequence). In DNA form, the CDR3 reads TGCAGTGCTAGAGTAAACCAGTATGGGACCCAGTACTTC. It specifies CSARVNQYGTQYF.

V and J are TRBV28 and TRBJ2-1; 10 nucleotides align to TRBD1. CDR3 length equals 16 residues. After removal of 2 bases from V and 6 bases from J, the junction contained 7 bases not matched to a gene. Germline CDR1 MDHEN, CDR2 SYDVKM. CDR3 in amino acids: CASSLGQGVLANEQFF. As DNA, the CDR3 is TGTGCCAGCAGTTTAGGACAGGGGGTTTTAGCCAATGAGCAGTTCTTC.

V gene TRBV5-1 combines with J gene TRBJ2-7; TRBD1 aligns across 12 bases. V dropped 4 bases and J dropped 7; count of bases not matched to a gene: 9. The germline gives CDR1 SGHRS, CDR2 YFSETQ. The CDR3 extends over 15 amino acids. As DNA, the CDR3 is TGCGCCAGCAGCCTTAAGGGACAGGGGGCTGGAGAGCAGTACTTC. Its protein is CASSLKGQGAGEQYF.

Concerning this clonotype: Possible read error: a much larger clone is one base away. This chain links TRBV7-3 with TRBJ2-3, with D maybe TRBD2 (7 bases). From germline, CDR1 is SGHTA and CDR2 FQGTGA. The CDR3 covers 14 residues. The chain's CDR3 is CASSLGRGGDTRYF. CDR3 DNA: TGTGCCAGCAGCTTGGGCAGGGGAGGGGATACGCGGTATTTT.

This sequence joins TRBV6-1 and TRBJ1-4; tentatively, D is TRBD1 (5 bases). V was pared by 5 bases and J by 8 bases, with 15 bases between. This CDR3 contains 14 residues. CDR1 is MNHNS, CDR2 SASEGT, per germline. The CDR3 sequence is CASSPMGGREKLFF. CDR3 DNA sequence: TGTGCCAGCAGTCCAATGGGGGGACGGGAAAAACTGTTTTTT.

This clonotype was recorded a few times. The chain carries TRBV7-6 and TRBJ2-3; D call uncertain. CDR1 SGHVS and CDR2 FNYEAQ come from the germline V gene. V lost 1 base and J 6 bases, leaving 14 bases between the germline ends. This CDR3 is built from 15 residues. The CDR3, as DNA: TGTGCCAGCAGCTTAGTTGGAAGGAACCGGGATACGCAGTATTTT. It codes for CASSLVGRNRDTQYF.

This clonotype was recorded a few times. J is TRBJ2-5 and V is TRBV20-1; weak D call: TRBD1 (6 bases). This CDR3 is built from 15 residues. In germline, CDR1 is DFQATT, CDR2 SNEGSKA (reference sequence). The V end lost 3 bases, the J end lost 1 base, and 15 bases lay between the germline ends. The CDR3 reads CSASSGGDLQETQYF. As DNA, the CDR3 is TGCAGTGCTAGCTCTGGGGGCGACCTCCAAGAGACCCAGTACTTC.

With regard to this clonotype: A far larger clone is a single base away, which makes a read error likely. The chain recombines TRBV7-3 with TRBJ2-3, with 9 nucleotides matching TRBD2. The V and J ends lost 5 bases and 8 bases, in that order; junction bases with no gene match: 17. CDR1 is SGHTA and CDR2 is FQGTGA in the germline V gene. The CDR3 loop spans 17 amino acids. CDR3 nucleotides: TGTGCCAGCAGCCACCGGAGAGTAGCGGGAGCCGGGGCTACGCAGTATTTT. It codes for CASSHRRVAGAGATQYF. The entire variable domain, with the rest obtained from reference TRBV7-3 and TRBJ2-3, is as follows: GAGVSQTPSNKVTEKGKYVELRCDPISGHTALYWYRQSLGQGPEFLIYFQGTGAADDSGLPNDRFFAVRPEGSVSTLKIQRTERGDSAVYLCASSHRRVAGAGATQYFGPGTRLTVL.